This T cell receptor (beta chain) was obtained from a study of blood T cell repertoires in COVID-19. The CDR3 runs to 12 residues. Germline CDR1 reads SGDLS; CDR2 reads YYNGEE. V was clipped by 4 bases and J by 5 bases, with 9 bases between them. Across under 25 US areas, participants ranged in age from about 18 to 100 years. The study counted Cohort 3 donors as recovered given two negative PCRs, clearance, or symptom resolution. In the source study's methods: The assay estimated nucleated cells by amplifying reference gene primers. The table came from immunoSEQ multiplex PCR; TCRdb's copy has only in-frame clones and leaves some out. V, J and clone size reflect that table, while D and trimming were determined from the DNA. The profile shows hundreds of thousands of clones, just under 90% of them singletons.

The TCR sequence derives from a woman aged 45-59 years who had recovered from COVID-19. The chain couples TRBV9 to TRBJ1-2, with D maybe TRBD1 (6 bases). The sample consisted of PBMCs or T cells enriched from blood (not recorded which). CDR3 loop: CASSSGAYGYTF. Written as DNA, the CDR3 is TGTGCCAGCAGCTCAGGGGCTTATGGCTACACCTTC.